This T cell receptor (beta chain) was documented in a study of CD8 T cells in Susac syndrome. The V and J ends lost 5 bases and 2 bases, in that order; junction bases with no gene match: 9. Germline-derived CDR1 and CDR2 are PRHDT and FYEKMQ (reference sequence). This CDR3 contains 17 residues. TEMRA cells were FACS-enriched, while CD8+ and CD4+ T cells were negatively isolated. Reverse transcription of about 0.45 to 1 ug RNA was performed with random hexamers. Each CDR3 protein is one row after TCRdb ran MiXCR on the immunoSEQ multiplex PCR reads. The sample has 80,000 to 95,000 distinct CDR3 sequences, nearly 95% seen once.

The specimen sequenced was CD8+ T cells from PBMCs. This clonotype was obtained from a human donor with Susac syndrome. V usage is TRBV13 and J usage is TRBJ2-3; TRBD2 matches at 11 bases. CDR3: CASSPKTSGTYTDTQYF. CDR3 coding DNA: TGTGCCAGCAGCCCCAAGACTAGCGGGACATACACAGATACGCAGTATTTT.